This T cell receptor (beta chain) was recovered during a study of PD-1 blockade in classical Hodgkin lymphoma (dated by TCRdb to 2018 to 2020). For the study in its entirety: Nivolumab dosing was 3 mg/kg intravenously every 2 weeks, continuing until either disease progression or unacceptable toxicity. The study used CyTOF and TCR beta sequencing to define a peripheral blood immune signature of response to PD-1 blockade in classical Hodgkin lymphoma.

What the authors observed across the whole study: Among trial patients, those achieving complete response had baseline diversity similar to that of newly diagnosed patients, while diversity was significantly lower in partial responders and progressors. The study was restricted to a single clinical trial cohort, and the causes of repertoire differences, possibly disease activity or prior therapy, were left undefined. Baseline TCR diversity was reported to be lower in newly diagnosed patients than in healthy donors, and even lower in relapsed/refractory patients. By C4D1, a significant rise was seen in CD4+ TCR diversity but not in CD8+ TCR diversity (p=0.0027 vs p=0.16), and the rise was most apparent among complete responders (p=0.02). Lower diversity was seen in patients whose nivolumab began less than 1 year after ASCT, and these patients were left out of later analyses so that immune reconstitution would not confound the results.

What the time point label conveys for this sample: cycle 4 day 1 (C4D1), after 6 weeks of nivolumab. Relapse after autologous stem cell transplantation had occurred in all trial patients, and cohorts A, B and C were distinguished by prior brentuximab vedotin exposure. The trial cohort included 50 or so patients with relapsed/refractory classical Hodgkin lymphoma, and each patient had a best overall response of complete response, partial response or progressive disease. In the multi-cohort phase II CheckMate 205 trial, trial patients received single-agent nivolumab. An independent review committee assessed best overall response using the 2007 International Working Group response criteria. Trial PBMCs were collected immediately before nivolumab initiation (C1D1) and during therapy at cycle 2 day 1 and cycle 4 day 1. Peripheral blood was collected in 8 mL Vacutainer Cell Preparation Tubes, from which PBMCs were isolated by centrifugation and then cryopreserved.

As regards this clone: Its antigen is not yet known. Per-nucleotide qualities are absent, and no much larger clonotype sits a single base away.

The CDR3, cysteine through phenylalanine, is 13 amino acids long. Only the CDR3 DNA stays, 39 bases, in frame from base 1. CDR1 and CDR2, looked up from the germline V gene, are SGHTA and FQGNSA. V loses 1 base, J loses 9 bases, and the germline ends lie 10 bases apart. The Qiagen DNeasy kit was used to extract genomic DNA from unsorted PBMCs and from the negatively selected CD4+ and CD8+ fractions. Amplification of TCR beta CDR3 regions was done by immunoSEQ multiplex PCR with primers that anneal to V and J segments. A synthetic immune receptor repertoire was used to minimize amplification bias, and remaining bias was computationally removed after sequencing. The original methods were these. Custom Python scripts were used to quantify repertoire diversity as the Shannon entropy index. Unsorted, CD4+ and CD8+ repertoires were examined separately, except in combined analyses, for which CD4+ and CD8+ sequences were merged in silico. Clonal expansion was defined as at least a 2-fold frequency increase after treatment relative to C1D1, with a pseudocount of 0.5 for undetected baseline clones. Clones with 0 or 1 copy at C1D1 were defined as singleton clones, while clones with 2 or more copies were defined as non-singleton clones. Clones expanded in unsorted samples were assigned a CD4+, CD8+ or unknown annotation through matching of protein sequences in sorted samples from the same patient. Wilcoxon tests on paired samples were used to test changes in diversity from C1D1 to C4D1. TCRdb retrieved this table from immuneACCESS and kept in-frame rearrangements only. Not all clones are present; in checked studies, unresolved V genes account for under half, and no reason is known for the remainder. That table supplies the V and J calls and clone size; D and trimming were determined from the DNA. Here the sample has some 21,000 clones; approximately 85% occur a single time. The top ten constitute about 14% of the sample.

The sequence came from a human donor with classical Hodgkin lymphoma. Sequenced here: peripheral blood mononuclear cells (PBMCs), sampled before the fourth cycle of nivolumab. The chain is encoded by TRBV7-2 joined to TRBJ2-1, with a tentative D call of TRBD1 or TRBD2, each matching 6 bases. The nucleotide sequence is TGTGCCAGCAGCTTAGGGACAGCGGGTGAGCAGTTCTTC. This is translated as CASSLGTAGEQFF.